Detailed here is one TCR beta chain. Its antigen is unidentified. This sample is drawn from a study of shared clonotypes between healthy human individuals. The trim removed 3 bases at V and 5 bases at J, leaving 12 bases unmatched. The length of the CDR3 is 18 residues. Germline loops: CDR1 SEHNR, CDR2 FQNEAQ (reference sequence). Study-wide points: The sampled material consisted only of blood, and tissue repertoires are likely to differ.

Every subset's genomic DNA went evenly onto several immunoSEQ plates. Authors' processing steps: Filtering differed because ImmunoSEQ produced junction-only sequences that carried no quality scores. The table came from immunoSEQ multiplex PCR; TCRdb's copy has only in-frame clones and leaves some out. The V and J calls and clone size are taken from that table; D and trimming were inferred from the DNA. This sample has hundreds of thousands of clones, with roughly four fifths found just once. The chain joins TRBV7-9 to TRBJ2-2; TRBD2 aligns across 10 bases. The TCR originated in a woman between 35 and 50 years old in good health. Some clones in this sample may be carry-over from other donors' samples. Sequencing was carried out using PBMCs. As DNA, the CDR3 is TGTGCCAGCAGCTTCGAATTACTAGCGGGAAGGGAAACCGGGGAGCTGTTTTTT. Protein: CASSFELLAGRETGELFF.